This T cell receptor (beta chain) was recovered during a study of blood T cells in healthy people across ages. Study-wide points: Getting older went along with TCR beta diversity per million T cells dropping roughly linearly.

A few counts support this clonotype. Its antigen is unidentified. Each sample provided at least 5 micrograms of extracted total RNA. The CDR3 runs 13 residues. Germline loops: CDR1 MNHEY, CDR2 SVGAGI. Through a sample-barcoded 5' primer and a J-beta primer mix, a second PCR was run for about 6 to 11 cycles. TCRdb re-derived calls from the 5' RACE reads in MiXCR, one entry per CDR3 protein. Here the sample spans 650,000 to 950,000 distinct CDR3 sequences, around 42% being singletons. The V and J genes are TRBV6-5 and TRBJ2-7, with D possibly matching TRBD1 (6 bases). The DNA end is a closer match to TRBJ2-5, so the J assignment may be wrong. The receptor's source is a man aged 55 to 70 in good health. Sequenced input: blood. The CDR3: CASSYIQGQTQYF. CDR3 DNA: TGTGCCAGCAGTTACATACAGGGCCAGACCCAGTACTTC.